These 20 T cell receptor beta chains were all obtained from the same sample, sequenced in a study of CD4 T cells in relation to SARS-CoV-2 and coronaviruses (dated by TCRdb to about 2021). CD4+ T cells from unexposed donors were collected before the COVID-19 pandemic (2011-2018). After around ten days of culture, CD4+ T cells were isolated with the EasySep CD4+ T cell isolation kit. These receptors' antigens are unknown. The library relied on the immunoSEQ multiplex PCR assay. The clones in this table, taken by TCRdb from immuneACCESS, are in-frame only. Not every clone is retained; where verified, under half of the shortfall comes from an unresolved V gene, and the cause of the rest is unknown. Present in this sample are about 24,000 clones, about 80% of which were seen just once. Together, the top ten hold over 10% of the sample. Sequenced material: CD4+ T cells from PBMCs, cultured in vitro. The receptor set was obtained from a human donor in good health.

The chain couples TRBV7-9 to TRBJ2-7; D remains ambiguous. Germline CDR1 SEHNR, CDR2 FQNEAQ (reference sequence). This CDR3 is built from 14 residues. Trimming pared 5 bases from V and 1 base from J, leaving 12 bases between. This CDR3 reads CASSLDSYSYEQYF. CDR3 sequence (DNA): TGTGCCAGCAGCCTCGACTCTTATTCCTACGAGCAGTACTTC.

The chain is built from TRBV9 and TRBJ2-1, with TRBD2 matching 15 bases. CDR3 length: 15 amino acids. Per germline, CDR1 SGDLS and CDR2 YYNGEE. V lost 3 bases, J lost 6 bases, and 1 base stayed unmatched. CDR3 in amino acids: CASSAGLAGGNEQFF. The DNA of the CDR3 is TGTGCCAGCAGCGCGGGACTAGCGGGAGGCAATGAGCAGTTCTTC. The whole variable domain, remainder taken from reference TRBV9 and TRBJ2-1, is DSGVTQTPKHLITATGQRVTLRCSPRSGDLSVYWYQQSLDQGLQFLIQYYNGEERAKGNILERFSAQQFPDLHSELNLSSLELGDSALYFCASSAGLAGGNEQFFGPGTRLTVL.

The V call is TRBV9, the J call TRBJ2-3; TRBD2 aligns across 8 bases. Germline V lookup: CDR1 SGDLS, CDR2 YYNGEE. The CDR3 totals 18 residues. After removal of 0 bases from V and 2 bases from J, the junction contained 11 bases not matched to a gene. The CDR3 here is CASSVEGSGSRYTDTQYF. As DNA, the CDR3 is TGTGCCAGCAGCGTAGAGGGGAGCGGGAGCCGTTACACAGATACGCAGTATTTT.

This chain uses TRBV6-1 with TRBJ2-3, with 12 positions matching TRBD2. Germline loops: CDR1 MNHNS, CDR2 SASEGT. The CDR3 is 16 amino acids. J lost 6 bases, V lost 3 bases, and 7 bases had no gene match. DNA for the CDR3: TGTGCCAGCAGTGAGACTAGCGGGAGTTTCCTCGATACGCAGTATTTT. Its protein is CASSETSGSFLDTQYF.

This clone appeared a single time. The chain couples TRBV24-1 to TRBJ2-2; D remains ambiguous. The germline V and J ends were trimmed by 10 bases and 9 bases, with 17 bases remaining between them. This CDR3 has 13 residues. From germline, CDR1 is KGHDR and CDR2 SFDVKD. The CDR3 nucleotides are TGTGCCACTTCAGGACCCAGTGGCCGGGAGCTGTTTTTT. Residues: CATSGPSGRELFF.

V usage is TRBV27 and J usage is TRBJ1-1; D is unresolved. The V gene's germline CDR1 is MNHEY and CDR2 SMNVEV (reference sequence). This CDR3 region has 14 residues. Trimming pared 3 bases from V and 8 bases from J, leaving 16 bases between. The CDR3 sequence: CASSFSGAPIEAFF. CDR3 nucleotides: TGTGCCAGCAGTTTTAGTGGTGCTCCAATCGAAGCTTTCTTT.

In its sample, this clone was seen a few times. The genes are TRBV6-1 and TRBJ2-6; D gene uncertain. This CDR3 is built from 15 residues. Germline lookup yields CDR1 MNHNS and CDR2 SASEGT. The germline V and J ends were trimmed by 3 bases and 0 bases, with 6 bases remaining between them. The CDR3 nucleotides are TGTGCCAGCAGTGATAGCCCCTCTGGGGCCAACGTCCTGACTTTC. This sequence encodes CASSDSPSGANVLTF.

The V gene is TRBV24-1, the J gene TRBJ2-2, with D hard to call. The CDR3 covers 11 residues. The V gene's germline CDR1 is KGHDR and CDR2 SFDVKD. Deletions cut 5 bases from V and 6 bases from J, with 3 bases between. The CDR3: CATSVSGELFF. In nucleotides, the CDR3 is TGTGCCACCAGTGTCTCCGGGGAGCTGTTTTTT.

This chain uses TRBV20-1 with TRBJ2-7; 7 nucleotides agree with TRBD2. Looked up from germline, CDR1 is DFQATT and CDR2 is SNEGSKA (reference sequence). This CDR3 has 15 residues. The ends lost 3 bases at V and 5 bases at J; junction bases unmatched: 13. The DNA for the CDR3 is TGCAGTGCTAGTGAATGGGGGGGGGTCGTCAACGAGCAGTACTTC. It codes for CSASEWGGVVNEQYF.

This clone was observed a few times. In DNA form, the CDR3 reads TGCGCCAGCAGCCTCCAGGGAGGGGATAACACTGAAGCTTTCTTT. Translated, it gives CASSLQGGDNTEAFF. The chain employs TRBV5-1 and TRBJ1-1, with D possibly being TRBD1 (5 bases). The CDR3 consists of 15 residues. The V and J ends lost 4 bases and 2 bases respectively, with 15 bases between them. Germline V gene lookup returns CDR1 SGHRS and CDR2 YFSETQ.

This clone came up a few times. CDR3 DNA sequence: TGTGCCTGGAGTTACAGCTTCCAAGAGACCCAGTACTTC. Amino acids: CAWSYSFQETQYF. The chain links TRBV30 to TRBJ2-5, with D unresolved. V was pared by 2 bases and J by 1 base, with 8 bases between. CDR3 length: 13 residues. The germline V gene has CDR1 GTSNPN and CDR2 SVGIG (reference sequence).

CDR3 sequence reads: CASSRFPGSLYGNTEAFF. CDR3 coding DNA: TGTGCCAGCAGCCGGTTTCCCGGGAGCCTTTACGGGAACACTGAAGCTTTCTTT. The rearrangement uses TRBV11-2 and TRBJ1-1; D gene ambiguous. This CDR3 is 18 amino acids long. CDR1 is SGHAT, CDR2 FQNNGV, per germline. V lost 5 bases, J lost 1 base, and 23 bases lay in between. The full variable domain, with the rest looked up from reference TRBV11-2 and TRBJ1-1, is EAGVAQSPRYKIIEKRQSVAFWCNPISGHATLYWYQQILGQGPKLLIQFQNNGVVDDSQLPKDRFSAERLKGVDSTLKIQPAKLEDSAVYLCASSRFPGSLYGNTEAFFGQGTRLTVV.

The count of this clone is one. The V gene is TRBV5-1, the J gene TRBJ2-7, with TRBD2 as a possible D gene (6 bases). V was trimmed by 0 bases and J by 3 bases, leaving 10 bases between them. The CDR3 contains 14 residues. CDR1 is SGHRS, CDR2 YFSETQ, per germline. CDR3 region: CASSLDGGIYEQYF. The CDR3 bases are TGCGCCAGCAGCTTGGATGGAGGGATCTACGAGCAGTACTTC. Based on the CDR3 plus reference TRBV5-1 and TRBJ2-7, the full variable domain is KAGVTQTPRYLIKTRGQQVTLSCSPISGHRSVSWYQQTPGQGLQFLFEYFSETQRNKGNFPGRFSGRQFSNSRSEMNVSTLELGDSALYLCASSLDGGIYEQYFGPGTRLTVT.

CDR3 sequence (DNA): TGTGCCAGCGGTACCGGGACGCGCCTGAGGCAGTACTTC. This gives the protein CASGTGTRLRQYF. The chain recombines TRBV28 with TRBJ2-7; either TRBD1 or TRBD2 may fit D (5 bases each). V was cut by 8 bases and J by 9 bases, with 20 bases left in between. This CDR3 has 13 amino acids. Germline-derived CDR1 and CDR2 are MDHEN and SYDVKM.

This clone has only one observation. The chain joins TRBV24-1 to TRBJ2-1; 7 bases fit TRBD1. Trimming at V came to 3 bases and at J to 8 bases, leaving 12 bases not matched to a gene. CDR1 is KGHDR, CDR2 SFDVKD, per germline. The length of the CDR3 is 16 residues. DNA for the CDR3: TGTGCCACCAGTGATGGCGCTCGGACAGGTCGAGATGAGCAGTTCTTC. Its translation is CATSDGARTGRDEQFF.

The chain couples TRBV28 to TRBJ2-7; D remains unclear. This CDR3 has 12 amino acids. Per germline, CDR1 MDHEN and CDR2 SYDVKM. The V gene lost 0 bases and the J gene lost 4 bases, with 4 bases spanning the gap. The CDR3 loop reads CASSLWPYEQYF. In nucleotides, the CDR3 is TGTGCCAGCAGTTTATGGCCTTACGAGCAGTACTTC. The full variable domain, rest sourced from reference TRBV28 and TRBJ2-7, is DVKVTQSSRYLVKRTGEKVFLECVQDMDHENMFWYRQDPGLGLRLIYFSYDVKMKEKGDIPEGYSVSREKKERFSLILESASTNQTSMYLCASSLWPYEQYFGPGTRLTVT.

The rearrangement joins TRBV10-3 to TRBJ1-3, with D hard to call. The V end lost 4 bases, the J end lost 4 bases, and 2 bases lay between the germline ends. Germline lookup yields CDR1 ENHRY and CDR2 SYGVKD. There are 11 residues in the CDR3. CDR3 loop: CAISAGNTIYF. The CDR3, as DNA: TGTGCCATCAGTGCAGGAAACACCATATATTTT.

The J gene is TRBJ1-1, the V gene TRBV5-1; D ambiguous. The germline gives CDR1 SGHRS, CDR2 YFSETQ. This CDR3 is 12 amino acids long. Trimming shortened V by 3 bases and J by 2 bases, and 5 bases separated the two germline ends. CDR3 sequence: CASSSGNTEAFF. Written as DNA, the CDR3 is TGCGCCAGCAGCTCCGGAAACACTGAAGCTTTCTTT. The full variable domain, in which reference TRBV5-1 and TRBJ1-1 provide the parts outside the CDR3, is KAGVTQTPRYLIKTRGQQVTLSCSPISGHRSVSWYQQTPGQGLQFLFEYFSETQRNKGNFPGRFSGRQFSNSRSEMNVSTLELGDSALYLCASSSGNTEAFFGQGTRLTVV.

This sequence joins TRBV5-8 and TRBJ2-4; D call uncertain. V lost 0 bases and J lost 2, with 3 bases in between. Germline loops: CDR1 SGHTS, CDR2 YDEGEE. CDR3 length: 13 amino acids. The CDR3 loop is CASSLGPKNIQYF. CDR3 in DNA: TGTGCCAGCAGCTTGGGGCCCAAAAACATTCAGTACTTC.

The CDR3 bases are TGTGCCAGCAGCACACAGCGCGGGGAGCAGTACTTC. This sequence encodes CASSTQRGEQYF. The chain uses TRBV11-3 and TRBJ2-7, with D tentatively TRBD2 (5 bases). Trimming left V 5 bases short and J 7 bases short, with 12 bases between. The length of the CDR3 is 12 residues. CDR1 SGHNT and CDR2 YENEEA come from the germline V gene.